A single sample is the source of the 11 T cell receptor beta chains below, sequenced in a study of cytomegalovirus exposure and HLA in healthy donors. The PCR made use of 60 Vbeta and 13 Jbeta primers. The data were produced by immunoSEQ multiplex PCR, yet TCRdb's version contains in-frame clones alone and is incomplete. This table holds about 140,000 clones, 76% found once. What was sequenced was PBMCs. All receptors come from a male donor in good health and CMV-seronegative.

CDR3 loop: CASSLTREAGNTIYF. For the CDR3, the DNA is TGTGCCAGCTCACTAACCAGGGAAGCTGGAAACACCATATATTTT. The rearrangement links TRBV18 to TRBJ1-3, with D possibly TRBD1 on 5 matching bases. This CDR3 comprises 15 residues. With 4 bases removed from V and 2 bases from J, the gap between germline ends came to 12 bases. The germline gives CDR1 KGHSH, CDR2 LQKENI. Full variable domain (outside the CDR3, taken from reference TRBV18 and TRBJ1-3): NAGVMQNPRHLVRRRGQEARLRCSPMKGHSHVYWYRQLPEEGLKFMVYLQKENIIDESGMPKERFSAEFPKEGPSILRIQQVVRGDSAAYFCASSLTREAGNTIYFGEGSWLTVV.

The sample holds a few counts of this clone. V is TRBV7-9 and J is TRBJ2-7, with D maybe TRBD1 (5 bases). Germline loops: CDR1 SEHNR, CDR2 FQNEAQ (reference sequence). The CDR3 is 14 amino acids. V was clipped by 5 bases and J by 2 bases, with 13 bases between them. This chain's CDR3 is CASSAPGLPYEQYF. Here the CDR3 DNA reads TGTGCCAGCAGCGCCCCAGGGTTACCCTACGAGCAGTACTTC. Full variable domain (remainder filled in from reference TRBV7-9 and TRBJ2-7): DTGVSQNPRHKITKRGQNVTFRCDPISEHNRLYWYRQTLGQGPEFLTYFQNEAQLEKSRLLSDRFSAERPKGSFSTLEIQRTEQGDSAMYLCASSAPGLPYEQYFGPGTRLTVT.

In its sample, this clone was seen a few times. V gene TRBV18 combines with J gene TRBJ2-1; possibly TRBD1 for D (5 bases). The germline gives CDR1 KGHSH, CDR2 LQKENI. Trimming stripped 3 bases from V and 3 bases from J, with 12 bases between. This CDR3 is 15 amino acids long. Here the CDR3 reads CASSPDRQNYNEQFF. In DNA, the CDR3 is TGTGCCAGCTCACCTGATAGACAGAACTACAATGAGCAGTTCTTC.

The V call is TRBV5-1, the J call TRBJ2-6; 7 nucleotides agree with TRBD1. The CDR3 is 17 amino acids. CDR1 SGHRS and CDR2 YFSETQ come from the germline V gene. Trimming cost V 0 bases and J 2 bases; bases outside gene matches: 5. CDR3 sequence: CASSLDAGGAGANVLTF. CDR3 coding DNA: TGCGCCAGCAGCTTGGACGCAGGGGGAGCTGGGGCCAACGTCCTGACTTTC.

The J gene is TRBJ2-7, the V gene TRBV7-6; D is uncertain. V was pared by 1 base and J by 0 bases, with 7 bases between. Germline V gene sequence: CDR1 SGHVS, CDR2 FNYEAQ. The CDR3 has 14 amino acids. The DNA for the CDR3 is TGTGCCAGCAGCTTAGGGCCGTCCTCCTACGAGCAGTACTTC. Translation: CASSLGPSSYEQYF.

This chain connects TRBV30 to TRBJ2-7, with 7 nucleotides matching TRBD1. The junction had 10 bases not matched to a gene; V was cut back by 2 bases and J by 9 bases. Germline V gene lookup returns CDR1 GTSNPN and CDR2 SVGIG (reference sequence). The CDR3 is made up of 13 amino acids. The CDR3 DNA reads as TGTGCCTGGAGTATAGGGACAGTCTTAGGGCAGTACTTC. This gives the protein CAWSIGTVLGQYF.

The V call is TRBV9, the J call TRBJ2-2; 7 nucleotides match TRBD2. Germline CDR1 SGDLS, CDR2 YYNGEE. With 4 bases clipped from V and 0 bases from J, the junction kept 9 bases outside the gene matches. This CDR3 is 17 amino acids long. CDR3 sequence reads: CASSPLPGRANTGELFF. CDR3 DNA sequence: TGTGCCAGCAGCCCCCTCCCGGGGAGGGCGAACACCGGGGAGCTGTTTTTT.

DNA for the CDR3: TGTGCCAGCAGCTTGGGACAGGCCATTAATTCACCCCTCCACTTT. It encodes CASSLGQAINSPLHF. J is TRBJ1-6 and V is TRBV7-8, with 8 bases lining up with TRBD1. Trimming removed 3 bases from V and 6 bases from J; junction bases left unmatched: 4. The CDR3 is 15 residues long. CDR1 is SGHVS, CDR2 FQNEAQ, per germline.

The genes are TRBV7-9 and TRBJ2-1; D is unresolved. This CDR3 region has 13 residues. Trimming cost V 2 bases and J 2 bases, with 4 bases left between them. Germline CDR1 is SEHNR and CDR2 is FQNEAQ (reference sequence). The CDR3 bases are TGTGCCAGCAGCTTACTTGCCTACAATGAGCAGTTCTTC. Its protein product is CASSLLAYNEQFF.

This clone was found a few times. The DNA of the CDR3 is TGCGCCAGCAGCTTGGCCGGGACAAGAAGTACTGAAGCTTTCTTT. It translates to CASSLAGTRSTEAFF. The chain recombines TRBV5-1 with TRBJ1-1; weak D call: TRBD1 (6 bases). The CDR3 extends over 15 amino acids. Trimming took 0 bases from V and 5 from J, leaving 14 bases between them. Germline-derived CDR1 and CDR2 are SGHRS and YFSETQ.

As to this clone: Germline and junction disagree at one end, which may indicate a read error. This sequence joins TRBV7-9 and TRBJ2-5; D unclear. The CDR3 has 12 residues. Germline values: CDR1 SEHNR, CDR2 FQNEAQ (reference sequence). CDR3 DNA sequence: TGTTCCAGCAGCTTCTCCCAAGAGACCCAGTACTTC. Translation gives CSSSFSQETQYF.